The TCR beta chain under discussion was sequenced for a study of cytomegalovirus exposure and HLA in healthy donors. Broader study findings: Generally TCR sequences proved uncommon, though certain public TCRs appeared in numerous donors.

Trimming removed 1 base from V and 2 bases from J, with 14 bases in between. This CDR3 contains 16 residues. The germline CDR1 and CDR2 sequences are MDHEN and SYDVKM. Assay: immunoSEQ multiplex PCR; the TCRdb copy retains only in-frame clones and omits some. The sample yields some 320,000 clones, 75% to 90% seen once. As concerns this clone: Its antigen is still unknown.

The sample consisted of PBMCs. The chain is built from TRBV28 and TRBJ1-1; D perhaps matches TRBD1 (6 bases). This TCR came from a woman in her twenties or thirties in good health and CMV-seropositive. CDR3 region: CASSLSIGTPNTEAFF. In DNA form, the CDR3 reads TGTGCCAGCAGTTTATCGATCGGGACACCCAACACTGAAGCTTTCTTT.